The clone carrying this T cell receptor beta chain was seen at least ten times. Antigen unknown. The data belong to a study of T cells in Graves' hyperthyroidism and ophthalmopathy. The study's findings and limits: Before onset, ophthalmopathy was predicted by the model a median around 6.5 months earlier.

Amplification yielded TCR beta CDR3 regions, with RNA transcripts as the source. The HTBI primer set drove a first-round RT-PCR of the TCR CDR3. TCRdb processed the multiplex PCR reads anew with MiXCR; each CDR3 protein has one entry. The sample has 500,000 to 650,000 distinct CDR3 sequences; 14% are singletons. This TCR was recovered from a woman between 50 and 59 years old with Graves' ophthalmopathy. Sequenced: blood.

The CDR3 nucleotides read TGTGCCAGCGTCAAGAGGGGGGAGACCCAGTACTTC. It yields the protein CASVKRGETQYF. This chain connects TRBV2 to TRBJ2-5, with D possibly being TRBD1 (6 bases). CDR1 is SNHLY, CDR2 FYNNEI, per germline. Deletions cut 8 bases from V and 5 bases from J, with 12 bases between. There are 12 residues in the CDR3. Based on the CDR3 plus reference TRBV2 and TRBJ2-5, the full variable domain is EPEVTQTPSHQVTQMGQEVILRCVPISNHLYFYWYRQILGQKVEFLVSFYNNEISEKSEIFDDQFSVERPDGSNFTLKIRSTKLEDSAMYFCASVKRGETQYFGPGTRLLVL.